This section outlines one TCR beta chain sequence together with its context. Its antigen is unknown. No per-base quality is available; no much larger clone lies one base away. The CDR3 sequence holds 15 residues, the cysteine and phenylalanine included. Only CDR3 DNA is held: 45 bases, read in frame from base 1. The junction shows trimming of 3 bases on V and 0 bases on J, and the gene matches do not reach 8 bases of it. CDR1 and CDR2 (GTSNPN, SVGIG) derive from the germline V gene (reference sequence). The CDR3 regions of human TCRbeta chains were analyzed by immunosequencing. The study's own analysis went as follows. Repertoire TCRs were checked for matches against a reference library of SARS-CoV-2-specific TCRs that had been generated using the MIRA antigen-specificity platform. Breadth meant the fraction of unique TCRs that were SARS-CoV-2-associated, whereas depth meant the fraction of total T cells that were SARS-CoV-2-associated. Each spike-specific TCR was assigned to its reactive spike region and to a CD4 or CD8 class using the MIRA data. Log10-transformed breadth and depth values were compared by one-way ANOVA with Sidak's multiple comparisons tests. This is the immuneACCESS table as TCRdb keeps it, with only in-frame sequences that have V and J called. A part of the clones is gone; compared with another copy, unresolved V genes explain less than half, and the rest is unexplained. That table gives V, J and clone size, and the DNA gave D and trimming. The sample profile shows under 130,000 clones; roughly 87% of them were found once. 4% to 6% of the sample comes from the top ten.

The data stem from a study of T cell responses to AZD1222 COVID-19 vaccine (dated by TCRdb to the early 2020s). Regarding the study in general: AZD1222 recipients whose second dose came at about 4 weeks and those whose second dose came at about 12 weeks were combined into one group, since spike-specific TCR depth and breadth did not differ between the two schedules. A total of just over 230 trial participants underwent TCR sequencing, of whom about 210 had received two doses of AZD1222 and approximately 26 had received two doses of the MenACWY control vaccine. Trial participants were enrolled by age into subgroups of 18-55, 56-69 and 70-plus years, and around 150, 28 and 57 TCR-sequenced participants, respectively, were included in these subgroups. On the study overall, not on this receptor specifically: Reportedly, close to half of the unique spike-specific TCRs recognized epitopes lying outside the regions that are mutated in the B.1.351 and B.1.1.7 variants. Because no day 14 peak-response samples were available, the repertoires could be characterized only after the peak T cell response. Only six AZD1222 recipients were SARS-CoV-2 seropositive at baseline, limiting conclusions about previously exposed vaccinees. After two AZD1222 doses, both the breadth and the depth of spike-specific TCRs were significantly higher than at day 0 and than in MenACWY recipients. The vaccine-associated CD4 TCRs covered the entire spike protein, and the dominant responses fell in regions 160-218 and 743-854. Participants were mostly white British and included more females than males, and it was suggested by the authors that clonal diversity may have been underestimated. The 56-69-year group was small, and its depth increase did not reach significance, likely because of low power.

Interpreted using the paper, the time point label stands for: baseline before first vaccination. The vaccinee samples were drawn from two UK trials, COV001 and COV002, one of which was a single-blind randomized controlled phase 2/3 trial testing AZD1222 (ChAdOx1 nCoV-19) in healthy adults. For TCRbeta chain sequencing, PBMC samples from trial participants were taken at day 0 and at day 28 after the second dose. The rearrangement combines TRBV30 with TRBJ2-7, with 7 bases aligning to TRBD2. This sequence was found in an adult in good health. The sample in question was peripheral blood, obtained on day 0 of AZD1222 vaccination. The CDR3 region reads CAWSGDYLSSYEQYF. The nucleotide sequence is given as TGTGCCTGGAGCGGGGACTATCTGAGCTCCTACGAGCAGTACTTC.